The T cell receptor beta chain described here comes from a study of blood T cell repertoires in COVID-19. Study as a whole: Samples taken during acute and convalescent COVID-19 were collected in the United States, Italy and Spain.

Repertoires were generated with immunoSEQ multiplex PCR, while TCRdb's copy carries only in-frame clones and drops some. The sample has approximately 450,000 clones, nearly 90% seen once. Germline assignment: CDR1 SGHTA and CDR2 FQGNSA. CDR3 length equals 17 residues. V dropped 0 bases and J dropped 2; count of bases not matched to a gene: 7. Source material: PBMCs or T cells enriched from blood (not recorded which). This TCR was recovered from a woman aged 18 to 35 with acute COVID-19. The rearrangement uses TRBV7-2 and TRBJ2-5, with TRBD1 identical over 9 bases. For the CDR3, the DNA is TGTGCCAGCAGCTTAGCGCTCCGGGACAGGGAACAAGAGACCCAGTACTTC. Protein sequence: CASSLALRDREQETQYF.